The present entry profiles one TCR beta chain with its context. Sequencing was performed with immunoSEQ multiplex PCR; in TCRdb, only in-frame clones are kept and a portion is missing. The table lists more than 150,000 clones, 86% of them singletons. This entry belongs to a study of blood T cell repertoires in COVID-19. Study overall: Researchers got acute and convalescent COVID-19 samples from the United States, Italy and Spain.

CDR1 and CDR2 (germline): SGHTA, FQGNSA. The V and J ends lost 4 bases and 1 base, in that order; junction bases with no gene match: 4. The CDR3 loop spans 15 amino acids. The sample taken for sequencing was peripheral blood. The chain combines TRBV7-2 with TRBJ2-3; 8 nucleotides align to TRBD1. This TCR was sampled from a man between 70 and 80 years old with active or convalescent COVID-19. CDR3 amino acids: CASSSRDRRTDTQYF. CDR3 bases: TGTGCCAGCAGCTCCCGGGACAGGCGCACAGATACGCAGTATTTT.